This T cell receptor (beta chain) derives from a study of blood T cell repertoires in COVID-19. Overall study context: T cells, B-cell-depleted T cells, or PBMCs supplied cDNA or gDNA.

Germline assignment: CDR1 MDHEN and CDR2 SYDVKM. Trimming pared 3 bases from V and 4 bases from J, leaving 10 bases between. The CDR3 extends over 15 amino acids. Sequenced by immunoSEQ multiplex PCR; TCRdb stores in-frame clones only, minus some. The data hold 95,000 to 150,000 clones, with about 82% observed a single time. This rearrangement joins TRBV28 to TRBJ2-6; D is possibly TRBD1 (5 bases). This TCR was recovered from a man between 60 and 75 years old with active or convalescent COVID-19. Sequenced: peripheral blood. The DNA of the CDR3 is TGTGCCAGCAGTTTTGTAGGGGCCGGGGCCAACGTCCTGACTTTC. This translates into CASSFVGAGANVLTF.